Sequencing of this T cell receptor beta chain was carried out in a study of vaccination effects on CD4 cells after COVID-19. Study information: With around 10 ug/ml peptides and 10 IU/ml IL-2, 1.5 million to 2 million PBMC per well were cultured. Study-level points and caveats: Late post-vaccination, clones induced by infection and those induced by vaccine underwent marked clonal contraction.

CDR3 size: 16 residues. Looked up from germline, CDR1 is SGHRS and CDR2 is YFSETQ. The V gene lost 1 base and the J gene lost 1 base, with 13 bases spanning the gap. Clones were read by immunoSEQ multiplex PCR, and TCRdb kept only the in-frame ones, dropping some. The sample yields 35,000 to 40,000 clones, 82% seen once. The table lists this clone with a count of one. No antigen is known for it. Following 10 days of culture, CD4+ T cells were isolated. Absence of prior SARS-CoV-2 infection characterized the vaccine recipients, who showed negative nucleocapsid antibodies. On days 3 and 7, fresh IL-2 medium replaced half the medium.

The chain is built from TRBV5-1 and TRBJ2-3, with D perhaps TRBD2 (6 bases). Here the sequenced sample was CD4+ T cells from PBMCs cultured without peptide, taken before COVID-19 vaccination. This receptor was obtained from a human donor who received a COVID-19 vaccine. The CDR3 nucleotides read TGCGCCAGCAGCTTGATTGAGGGACTGGGCACAGATACGCAGTATTTT. Translation: CASSLIEGLGTDTQYF.